This is a list of T cell receptor beta chains from one sample in a study of cytomegalovirus exposure and HLA in healthy donors. Profiling relied on immunoSEQ multiplex PCR, and the TCRdb table lists in-frame clones only, not all of them. This sample's table has roughly 76,000 clones. Material: PBMCs. Every receptor here comes from a female donor in good health and CMV-seropositive. Each CDR3 is given with its conserved first and last residue. A D gene is named only where the DNA matches it firmly.

>NA|TRBJ2-5|TRBV9
CASSVDMGLQETQYF
TGTGCCAGCAGCGTAGATATGGGGCTTCAAGAGACCCAGTACTTC
>NA|TRBJ2-1|TRBV9
CASSGRATDNEQFF
TGTGCCAGCAGCGGTCGAGCAACTGACAATGAGCAGTTCTTC
>NA|TRBJ1-2|TRBV7-6
CASSLQGSYGYTF
TGTGCCAGCAGCTTACAGGGGAGCTATGGCTACACCTTC
>TRBD1|TRBJ1-1|TRBV28
CASSPRDRVKVAEAFF
TGTGCCAGCAGCCCCCGGGACAGGGTTAAGGTGGCTGAAGCTTTCTTT
>NA|TRBJ1-4|TRBV5-5
CASSTWDTATNEKLFF
TGTGCCAGCAGCACCTGGGACACCGCAACTAATGAAAAACTGTTTTTT
>NA|TRBJ1-1|TRBV7-6
CASSPAGETEAFF
TGTGCCAGCAGCCCCGCAGGGGAGACTGAAGCTTTCTTT
>TRBD1|TRBJ2-5|TRBV5-1
CASSWGDRGKETQYF
TGCGCCAGCAGCTGGGGGGACAGGGGAAAAGAGACCCAGTACTTC
>TRBD2|TRBJ2-7|TRBV10-3
CAISVAGGDYEQYF
TGTGCCATCAGTGTGGCGGGGGGTGACTACGAGCAGTACTTC
>TRBD1|TRBJ2-7|TRBV6-1
CASSEAQGSSYEQYF
TGTGCCAGCAGTGAAGCACAGGGGAGCTCCTACGAGCAGTACTTC
>TRBD1|TRBJ2-7|TRBV13
CASSLGSGGYEQYF
TGTGCCAGCAGCTTAGGATCAGGGGGCTACGAGCAGTACTTC
>TRBD1|TRBJ1-1|TRBV30
CAWGTGVAGTEAFF
TGTGCCTGGGGGACAGGGGTCGCCGGGACTGAAGCTTTCTTT
>NA|TRBJ2-3|TRBV5-6
CASSPPGEVSGDTQYF
TGTGCCAGCAGCCCCCCGGGGGAAGTAAGTGGGGATACGCAGTATTTT